This T cell receptor beta chain stems from a study of cytomegalovirus exposure and HLA in healthy donors. Repertoires were generated with immunoSEQ multiplex PCR, while TCRdb's copy carries only in-frame clones and drops some. The table has about 160,000 clones, roughly nine tenths seen once. With termini counted, the CDR3 has 14 amino acids. Looked up from germline, CDR1 is SGHVS and CDR2 is FQNEAQ. To note about this clone: What it binds is unknown. The DNA is omitted, as the CDR3 cannot be located on it reliably, and the CDR3 follows TCRdb's listing.

Whole-study findings and limits: Usually a TCR sequence was rare, but some public TCRs were found in many donors. The TCR clusters that emerged in the first cohort tended, a later analysis found, to co-occur in the 110 or so validation repertoires. A classifier reportedly called cytomegalovirus status with high sensitivity and specificity.

Among the roughly 110 subjects of the validation cohort, separate from the roughly 670-subject first cohort, were the donors. The sequenced sample was PBMCs. The clonotype comes from a woman between 25 and 40 years old in good health and CMV-seronegative. The V gene is TRBV7-8, the J gene TRBJ2-2. This CDR3 reads CASSLVVGPGELFF.